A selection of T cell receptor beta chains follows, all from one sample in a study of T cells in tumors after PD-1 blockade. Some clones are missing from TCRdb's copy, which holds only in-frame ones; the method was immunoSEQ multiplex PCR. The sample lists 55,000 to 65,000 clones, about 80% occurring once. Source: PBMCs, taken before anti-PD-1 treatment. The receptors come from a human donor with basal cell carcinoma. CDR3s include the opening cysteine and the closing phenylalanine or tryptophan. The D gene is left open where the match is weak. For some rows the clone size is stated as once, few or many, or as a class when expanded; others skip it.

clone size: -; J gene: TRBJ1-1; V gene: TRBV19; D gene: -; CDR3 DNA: TGTGCCAGTAGCCTCAGGGGTGGCGAAACTGAAGCTTTCTTT; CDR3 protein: CASSLRGGETEAFF
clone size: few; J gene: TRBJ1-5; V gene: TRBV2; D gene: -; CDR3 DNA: TGTGCCAGCAGTGACGGACATAGAACAAATCAGCCCCAGCATTTT; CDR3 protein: CASSDGHRTNQPQHF
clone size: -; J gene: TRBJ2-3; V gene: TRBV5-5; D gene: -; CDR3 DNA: TGTGCCAGCAGCCGACCCGGGGATACGCAGTATTTT; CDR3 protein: CASSRPGDTQYF
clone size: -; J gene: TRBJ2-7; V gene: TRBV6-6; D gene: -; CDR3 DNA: TGTGCCAGCAGTTACTCTCCCAGTGGGTATGGCTACGAGCAGTACTTC; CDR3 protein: CASSYSPSGYGYEQYF
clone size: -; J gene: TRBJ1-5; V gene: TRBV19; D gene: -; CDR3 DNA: TGTGCCAGTAGTATAGGAGTGGGGGAACCCAGTCAGCCCCAGCATTTT; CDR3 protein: CASSIGVGEPSQPQHF
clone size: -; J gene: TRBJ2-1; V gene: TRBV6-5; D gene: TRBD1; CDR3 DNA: TGTGCCAGCAGTCAACAGGGGGCGGTCAATGAGCAGTTCTTC; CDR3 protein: CASSQQGAVNEQFF
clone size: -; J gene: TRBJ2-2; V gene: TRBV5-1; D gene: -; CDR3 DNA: TGCGCCAGCAGCCCCGGTTTGGGTTCGAACACCGGGGAGCTGTTTTTT; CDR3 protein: CASSPGLGSNTGELFF
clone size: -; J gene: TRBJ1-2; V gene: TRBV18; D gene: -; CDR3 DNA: TGTGCCAGCTCACCACCCGGGGTGGTGGATAGCGCCTCTTACTACACCTTC; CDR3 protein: CASSPPGVVDSASYYTF
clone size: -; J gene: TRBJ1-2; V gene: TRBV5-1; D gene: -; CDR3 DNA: TGCGCCAGCAGCTTGGGCGACCGTGGGCTCCGGAGAAATAACTATGGCTACACCTTC; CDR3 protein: CASSLGDRGLRRNNYGYTF
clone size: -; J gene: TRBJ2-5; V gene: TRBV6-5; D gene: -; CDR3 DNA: TGTGCCAGCAGTTACATTCAGGGGCGAGAGACCCAGTACTTC; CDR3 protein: CASSYIQGRETQYF
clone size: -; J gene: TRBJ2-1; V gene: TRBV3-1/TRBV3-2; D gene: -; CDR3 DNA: TGTGCCAGCAGAGCGGCTCGAGACTCCTACAATGAGCAGTTCTTC; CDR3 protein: CASRAARDSYNEQFF
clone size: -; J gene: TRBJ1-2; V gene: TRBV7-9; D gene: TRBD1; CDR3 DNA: TGTGCCAGCAGCCCGAGTGGACAGGGAAAAGGCTACACCTTC; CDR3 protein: CASSPSGQGKGYTF
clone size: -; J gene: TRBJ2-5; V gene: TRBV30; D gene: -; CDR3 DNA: TGTGCCTGGAGTGACGGGCCAGAGACCCAGTACTTC; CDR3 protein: CAWSDGPETQYF
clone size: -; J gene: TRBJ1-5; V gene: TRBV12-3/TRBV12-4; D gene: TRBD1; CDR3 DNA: TGTGCCAGCACCGGACAGGGACATCAGCCCCAGCATTTT; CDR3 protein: CASTGQGHQPQHF
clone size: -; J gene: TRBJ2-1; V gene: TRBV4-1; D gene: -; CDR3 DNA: TGCGCCAGCAGCCAAATCGGCTCGGGGAGAAATGAGCAGTTCTTC; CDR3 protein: CASSQIGSGRNEQFF
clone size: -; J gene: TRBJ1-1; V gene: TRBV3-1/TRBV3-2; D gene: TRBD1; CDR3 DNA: TGTGCCAGCAGCCAAGACACAGGGGGCAAGGCTTTCTTT; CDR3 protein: CASSQDTGGKAFF
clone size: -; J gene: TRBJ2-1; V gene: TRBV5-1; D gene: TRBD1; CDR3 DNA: TGCGCCAGCAGCTTGGTACAGGGGCTCGTATACAATGAGCAGTTCTTC; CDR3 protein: CASSLVQGLVYNEQFF
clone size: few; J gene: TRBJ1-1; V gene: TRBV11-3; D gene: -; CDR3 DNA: TGTGCCAGCAGCACCCGGATGAACACTGAAGCTTTCTTT; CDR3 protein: CASSTRMNTEAFF
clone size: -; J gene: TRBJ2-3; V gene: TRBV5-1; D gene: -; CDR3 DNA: TGCGCCAGCAGCCCCCACTCTTCGGGGCTGAGAACAGATACGCAGTATTTT; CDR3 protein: CASSPHSSGLRTDTQYF
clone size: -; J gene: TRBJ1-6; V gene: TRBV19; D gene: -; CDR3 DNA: TGTGCCAGTACTCTGGGGCGGAGAAATTCACCCCTCCACTTT; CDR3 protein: CASTLGRRNSPLHF
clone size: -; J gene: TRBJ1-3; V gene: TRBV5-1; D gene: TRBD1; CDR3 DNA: TGCGCCAGCAGCATGACAGGGGCAACTGGAAACACCATATATTTT; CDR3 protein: CASSMTGATGNTIYF
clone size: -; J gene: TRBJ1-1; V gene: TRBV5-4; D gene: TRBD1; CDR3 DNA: TGTGCCAGCAGCCAACAGGGGCCTTTCGTCCTATTCTCTGACACTGAAGCTTTCTTT; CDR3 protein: CASSQQGPFVLFSDTEAFF
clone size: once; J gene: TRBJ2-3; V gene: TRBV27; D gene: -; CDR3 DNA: TGTGCCAGCAGTTTGGGCAGGAACACAGATACGCAGTATTTT; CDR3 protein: CASSLGRNTDTQYF
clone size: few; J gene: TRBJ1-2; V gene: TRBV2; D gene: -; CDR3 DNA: TGTGCCAGCAGTGACTACGGGCAAGGCGGCTACACCTTC; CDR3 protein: CASSDYGQGGYTF
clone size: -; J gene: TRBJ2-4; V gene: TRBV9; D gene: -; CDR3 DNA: TGTGCCAGCAGCGGAGCTGTGGGGGCCAAAAACATTCAGTACTTC; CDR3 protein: CASSGAVGAKNIQYF
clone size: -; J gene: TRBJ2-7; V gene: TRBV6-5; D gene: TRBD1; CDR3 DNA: TGTGCCAGCACTCCGCCGGGACAGGGGTCATACGAGCAGTACTTC; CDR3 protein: CASTPPGQGSYEQYF
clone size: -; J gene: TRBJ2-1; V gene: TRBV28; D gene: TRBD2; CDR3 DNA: TGTGCCAGCAGTCCGTCGCTGCGGGGGACCTACCATGAGCAGTTCTTC; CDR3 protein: CASSPSLRGTYHEQFF
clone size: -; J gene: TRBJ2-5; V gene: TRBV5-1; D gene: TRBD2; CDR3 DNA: TGCGCCAGCAGCTCGGGACTAGCGGGGGGAGCCTTACAAGAGACCCAGTACTTC; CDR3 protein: CASSSGLAGGALQETQYF
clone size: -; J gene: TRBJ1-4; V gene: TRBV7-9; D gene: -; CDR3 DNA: TGTGCCAGCAGTCCAAAAGAAAGGGCGAGGGATAATAATGAAAAACTGTTTTTT; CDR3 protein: CASSPKERARDNNEKLFF
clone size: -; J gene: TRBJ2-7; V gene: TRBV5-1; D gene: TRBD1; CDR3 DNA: TGCGCCAAGACCAAAAGGACAGGGGGTCCTTACGAGCAGTACTTC; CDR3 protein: CAKTKRTGGPYEQYF
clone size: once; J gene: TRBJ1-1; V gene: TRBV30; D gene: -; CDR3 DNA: TGTGCCTGGACAGGATCGCTATTGATAAATAGGAGGACTGAAGCTTTCTTT; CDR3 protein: CAWTGSLLINRRTEAFF
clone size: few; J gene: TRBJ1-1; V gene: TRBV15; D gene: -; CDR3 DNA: TGTGCCACCAGCAGAGAGGGGGTAGGCACTGAAGCTTTCTTT; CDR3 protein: CATSREGVGTEAFF
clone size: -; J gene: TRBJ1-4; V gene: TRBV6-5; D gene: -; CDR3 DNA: TGTGCCAGCAGTTATACCCAGGGAGGGGAAAAACTGTTTTTT; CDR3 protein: CASSYTQGGEKLFF
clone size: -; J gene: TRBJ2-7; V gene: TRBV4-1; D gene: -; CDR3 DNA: TGCGCCAGCAGCCAGCCCGGGAACTACGAGCAGTACTTC; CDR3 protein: CASSQPGNYEQYF
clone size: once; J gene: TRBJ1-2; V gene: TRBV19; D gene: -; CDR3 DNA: TGTGCCAGTAGTCGCCGGACCGATTATGGCTACACCTTC; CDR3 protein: CASSRRTDYGYTF
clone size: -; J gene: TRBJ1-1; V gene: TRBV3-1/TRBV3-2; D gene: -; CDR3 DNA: TGTGCCAGCAGCTCCGAAGGAGGTGGGAACACTGAAGCTTTCTTT; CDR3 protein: CASSSEGGGNTEAFF
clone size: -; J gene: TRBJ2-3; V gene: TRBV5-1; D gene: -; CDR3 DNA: TGCGCCAGCAGCTCAGTCCGGGGGGCAAACACAGATACGCAGTATTTT; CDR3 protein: CASSSVRGANTDTQYF
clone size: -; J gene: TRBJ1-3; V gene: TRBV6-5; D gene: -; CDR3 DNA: TGTGCCAGCAGTTCGGCCATCTCTGGAAACACCATATATTTT; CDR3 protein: CASSSAISGNTIYF
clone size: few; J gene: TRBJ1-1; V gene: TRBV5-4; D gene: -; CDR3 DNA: TGTGCCAGCAGCTTGAGACAGAACACTGAAGCTTTCTTT; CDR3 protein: CASSLRQNTEAFF
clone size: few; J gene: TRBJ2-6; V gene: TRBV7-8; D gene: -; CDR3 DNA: TGTGCCAGCAGCTTGCGCTCTGGGGCCAACGTCCTGACTTTC; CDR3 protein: CASSLRSGANVLTF
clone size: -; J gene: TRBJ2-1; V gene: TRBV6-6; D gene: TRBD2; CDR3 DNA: TGTGCCAGCAGTCCTCCCTCTAGCGGGGGCTCCTACAATGAGCAGTTCTTC; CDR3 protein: CASSPPSSGGSYNEQFF
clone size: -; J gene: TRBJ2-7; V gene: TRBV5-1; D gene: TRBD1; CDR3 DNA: TGCGCCAGCAGCTTGATACCGGGACAGGGGGATCACGAGCAGTACTTC; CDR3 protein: CASSLIPGQGDHEQYF
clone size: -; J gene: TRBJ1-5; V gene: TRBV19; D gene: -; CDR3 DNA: TGTGCCAGTATGTTCGGGGGGCAAGATCAGCCCCAGCATTTT; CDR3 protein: CASMFGGQDQPQHF
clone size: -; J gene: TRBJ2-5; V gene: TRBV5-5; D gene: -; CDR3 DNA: TGTGCCAGCAGCATGGGGGTGGGGTTCAGAGGGGAGACCCAGTACTTC; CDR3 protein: CASSMGVGFRGETQYF
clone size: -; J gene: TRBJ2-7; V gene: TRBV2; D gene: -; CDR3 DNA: TGTGCCAGCAGTCGGTTCCCAACCTACGAGCAGTACTTC; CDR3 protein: CASSRFPTYEQYF
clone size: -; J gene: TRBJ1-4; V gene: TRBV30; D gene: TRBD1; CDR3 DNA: TGTGCCTGGAGTGCGGGTCTCTTAAGGACAGGAGAACTTACAACTAATGAAAAACTGTTTTTT; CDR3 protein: CAWSAGLLRTGELTTNEKLFF
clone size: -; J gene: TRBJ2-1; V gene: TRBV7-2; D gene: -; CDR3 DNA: TGTGCCAGCAGCCCCCCGATTAATGAGCAGTTCTTC; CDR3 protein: CASSPPINEQFF
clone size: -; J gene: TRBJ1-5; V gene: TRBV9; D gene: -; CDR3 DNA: TGTGCCAGCAGCGCGAGCCTAGGCAATCAGCCCCAGCATTTT; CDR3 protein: CASSASLGNQPQHF
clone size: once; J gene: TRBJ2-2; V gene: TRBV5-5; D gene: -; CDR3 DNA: TGTGCCAGCAGCGTAGACCCATCGAACACCGGGGAGCTGTTTTTT; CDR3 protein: CASSVDPSNTGELFF
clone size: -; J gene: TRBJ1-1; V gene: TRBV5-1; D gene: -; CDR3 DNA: TGCGCCAGCAGCTTGGAGGTGGGGACTGAAGCTTTCTTT; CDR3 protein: CASSLEVGTEAFF
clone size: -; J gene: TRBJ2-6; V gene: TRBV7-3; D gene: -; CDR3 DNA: TGTGCCAGCAGTCTACGGGAAGCTGGGGCCAACGTCCTGACTTTC; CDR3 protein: CASSLREAGANVLTF